This is a list of T cell receptor beta chains from one sample in a study of monozygotic twins with inflammatory bowel disease. TCRdb re-called the 5' RACE reads and shows each CDR3 protein once, DNA omitted. Recorded for this sample: about 200,000 distinct CDR3 sequences. Sequencing was carried out using blood. The receptors stem from a human donor with ulcerative colitis or Crohn's disease, or a healthy co-twin of an affected twin (not recorded which). The CDR3 runs from the conserved cysteine through the conserved F or W.

v_call	j_call	cdr3_aa
TRBV4-2	TRBJ1-2	CASRPSDGSLLYGYTF
TRBV4-1	TRBJ1-1	CASSQESAGPSLNTEAFF
TRBV11-2	TRBJ2-1	CASSTSGNSYNEQFF
TRBV5-1	TRBJ2-5	CASSFAETPGAGQETQYF
TRBV18	TRBJ1-2	CASSPGRPGDGYTF
TRBV27	TRBJ2-7	CASSPSFSYEQYF
TRBV11-2	TRBJ1-1	CASSLLGTEASF
TRBV12-3/TRBV12-4	TRBJ2-4	CASSSSLNPNIQYF
TRBV14	TRBJ2-1	CASSQVRSSYNEQFF
TRBV6-2/TRBV6-3	TRBJ2-2	CASRSAGNTGELFF
TRBV12-3/TRBV12-4	TRBJ1-1	CASSFSVRGTEAFF
TRBV4-3	TRBJ1-5	CASSRGRGPNQPQHF
TRBV5-1	TRBJ2-3	CASSLAGGLTPTDTQYF
TRBV6-2/TRBV6-3	TRBJ1-6	CASSIPDRGLRNSPLHF
TRBV19	TRBJ2-1	CASSIGIAGAYNEQFF
TRBV27	TRBJ1-5	CASSLRGIGEPQHF
TRBV6-1	TRBJ2-1	CASSLGLDSYNEQFF
TRBV6-2/TRBV6-3	TRBJ1-5	CASSYLGGQPQHF
TRBV7-2	TRBJ1-2	CASSSPEKGRDYGYTF
TRBV7-2	TRBJ2-7	CASGGQSYEQYF
TRBV19	TRBJ2-2	CASSPLTGGLSGELFF
TRBV5-1	TRBJ2-5	CASSFRLAGAQETQYF
TRBV19	TRBJ2-7	CASSIEPSGSGYEQYF
TRBV7-9	TRBJ2-7	CASSQTGREQYF
TRBV13	TRBJ1-5	CASSLVGQPQHF
TRBV5-1	TRBJ2-7	CASSFIQGHEQYF
TRBV6-1	TRBJ1-5	CASSEQGNQPQHF
TRBV6-5	TRBJ2-1	CASSYSPGQPDNEQFF
TRBV12-3/TRBV12-4	TRBJ2-1	CASSLERGLSYNEQFF
TRBV11-2	TRBJ1-1	CASLLGTARNTEAFF
TRBV20-1	TRBJ2-7	CSARAQENSGTSLIEQYF
TRBV21-1	TRBJ2-1	CASSVSGTPIDNEQFF
TRBV5-1	TRBJ1-2	CASSLAPDSNYGYTF
TRBV5-1	TRBJ2-5	CASSLSGGQETQYF
TRBV12-3/TRBV12-4	TRBJ2-3	CASSRTGGLSTDTQYF
TRBV5-1	TRBJ2-3	CASSLGLGDTQYF
TRBV7-9	TRBJ1-2	CASSHPRGDGYTF
TRBV7-8	TRBJ2-6	CASSLRDPSGANVLTF
TRBV20-1	TRBJ2-7	CSARDLGSSLPYEQYF
TRBV29-1	TRBJ1-1	CSVGLGSPEKLNTEAFF
TRBV6-6	TRBJ2-7	CASRGGGQGYEQYF
TRBV12-3/TRBV12-4	TRBJ2-5	CASSYYQETQYF
TRBV28	TRBJ1-5	CASREELQPQHF
TRBV19	TRBJ1-1	CASSGQGWTEAFF
TRBV18	TRBJ2-3	CASSPQNGPDTQYF
TRBV7-9	TRBJ2-5	CASSASGGTGRVIQYF
TRBV6-5	TRBJ2-7	CASSYEREDWLYEQYF
TRBV7-8	TRBJ1-1	CASSLDIMNTEAFF
TRBV6-2/TRBV6-3	TRBJ2-5	CASSSWSGRPQQETQYF
TRBV28	TRBJ2-7	CASSSTGALLKEQYF